Below, one T cell receptor (beta chain) is given with its context. This sample was taken from a study of TIL therapy for anti-PD-1-resistant metastatic lung cancer. Study summary: Tumor harvest preceded PD-1/PD-L1 blockade, followed by nivolumab treatment. Patients had a median age of almost 55 years (range roughly 35-85).

Time point meaning: pre-treatment sample, taken before nivolumab and TIL therapy. The CDR3 totals 14 residues. Trimming stripped 3 bases from V and 0 bases from J, with 8 bases between. Germline lookup yields CDR1 SGDLS and CDR2 YYNGEE. The immunoSEQ assay was v3. This table comes from immunoSEQ multiplex PCR, and its TCRdb copy is limited to in-frame clones, with some not included. The sample lists about 47,000 clones; 80% to 90% were seen once. The sequencing used blood, collected at baseline. This chain connects TRBV9 to TRBJ2-3; D not certain. The TCR was taken from a person aged 25 to 80 with non-small cell lung cancer. DNA for the CDR3: TGTGCCAGCAGCGGACCATTTAGCACAGATACGCAGTATTTT. It specifies CASSGPFSTDTQYF. Filled out from reference TRBV9 and TRBJ2-3, the complete variable domain reads DSGVTQTPKHLITATGQRVTLRCSPRSGDLSVYWYQQSLDQGLQFLIQYYNGEERAKGNILERFSAQQFPDLHSELNLSSLELGDSALYFCASSGPFSTDTQYFGPGTRLTVL.